This T cell receptor (beta chain) appears in the sequencing data of a study of T cell responses to AZD1222 COVID-19 vaccine. Study information: Pooled samples include second doses given at about 4 or 12 weeks. Notes on the study in general: Spike-specific TCR breadth and depth rose after two AZD1222 doses. Clonal diversity was possibly underestimated, and the donors were mostly white British, with more females. With dominance at 160-218 and 743-854, vaccine-associated CD4 TCRs spanned spike.

This CDR3 contains 12 residues. Per germline, CDR1 MDHEN and CDR2 SYDVKM. V was pared by 3 bases and J by 3 bases, with 6 bases between. Method: immunoSEQ multiplex PCR; TCRdb's copy keeps in-frame clones and lacks some. The sample records about 190,000 clones, 85% to 90% being singletons. About this clone itself: The antigen is undetermined.

This sequence was found in an adult in good health. The chain is built from TRBV28 and TRBJ2-7; D call uncertain. The sequences come from peripheral blood, collected on day 0 of AZD1222 vaccination. The CDR3 is CASSFSGYEQYF. The CDR3 DNA reads TGTGCCAGCAGTTTCTCGGGCTACGAGCAGTACTTC.